One T cell receptor (beta chain) is described in this entry. Between the trimmed V and J ends, which lost 3 bases and 0 bases, there was a span of 11 bases. This CDR3 is built from 16 residues. CDR1 is MNHNS, CDR2 SASEGT, per germline. This sample is part of a study of blood T cell repertoires in COVID-19. The wider study: Both acute and convalescent COVID-19 samples were obtained from the United States, Italy and Spain. PBMCs, B-cell-depleted T cells, or T cells were the source of the cDNA or gDNA that made up the material.

Authors' analysis steps: How many nucleated cells were present was estimated from reference gene primer amplification. The data were produced by immunoSEQ multiplex PCR, yet TCRdb's version contains in-frame clones alone and is incomplete. V, J and clone size were drawn from that table, and D and trimming were deduced from the DNA. The sample shows about 200,000 clones, approximately 80% of them seen only once. The chain uses TRBV6-1 and TRBJ2-2; D possibly corresponds to TRBD2 (5 bases). This TCR was recovered from a man aged 35 to 55 with acute or convalescent COVID-19. Material: peripheral blood. The CDR3 sequence is CASSEIGETNTGELFF. The CDR3 DNA reads as TGTGCCAGCAGTGAGATCGGGGAAACGAACACCGGGGAGCTGTTTTTT.